Listed here are 22 T cell receptor beta chains from one sample, sequenced in a study of tumor-infiltrating lymphocytes in primary liver carcinoma. With a constant-region primer, TCR beta cDNA was made from approximately 520 ng of total RNA. Libraries of TCR beta came from three nested multiplex PCR rounds with slightly modified ARM-PCR. The two initial PCR rounds, approximately 10 cycles each, used TRBV1-TRBV30 forward and C-beta reverse primers. TCRdb recomputed calls from the multiplex PCR reads with MiXCR, one row per CDR3 protein. The sample yields some 100,000 distinct CDR3 sequences, around 73% seen once. RNA and DNA were co-extracted from around 18-30 mg of unsorted bulk tissue. Specimen: liver tumor tissue from sampling region 2. As to subset: tumor region T2, inferior pole. The receptors originated from a woman in her sixties with primary liver carcinoma and hepatitis B virus infection.

As for this clonotype: Lacking the conserved final phenylalanine or tryptophan, this CDR3 likely reflects a read error. The chain uses TRBV12-3 or TRBV12-4 and TRBJ1-2; weak D call: TRBD1 (5 bases). The CDR3 has 13 amino acids. The CDR3 DNA sequence: TGTGCCAACAGTCCTACCAGCCCTGGGGGTTACACCTTG. This sequence encodes CANSPTSPGGYTL.

This clonotype has a count of ten or more. V gene TRBV21-1 combines with J gene TRBJ1-4; the table's D call, TRBD1, has no DNA check behind it. TRBV21-1 corresponds to a pseudogene. CDR3 length: 19 residues. CDR3 bases: TGTGCCAGCAGCAAAGAAGAAGGAGAGGAGACAGGATCTAATGAAAAACTGTTTTTT. The encoded protein is CASSKEEGEETGSNEKLFF.

To note about this clonotype: The junction and the germline gene differ at one end; a read error may be behind it. The chain carries TRBV12-3 or TRBV12-4 and TRBJ2-3; D perhaps matches TRBD2 (5 bases). CDR3 length equals 15 residues. Here the CDR3 DNA reads TGTGCCAGCAAGTGGCAGTGGGCTAGCACAGATAAGCAGTATTTT. It codes for CASKWQWASTDKQYF.

A word on this clonotype: A much larger clone lies one base from this, so it may be a read error. The V call is TRBV7-9, the J call TRBJ2-2; D call uncertain. Germline CDR1 is SEHNR and CDR2 is FQNEAQ (reference sequence). The CDR3 loop spans 13 amino acids. The chain's CDR3 is CANSPPQPGELFF. CDR3 DNA: TGTGCCAACAGCCCCCCTCAACCCGGGGAGCTGTTTTTT.

The rearrangement links TRBV11-3 to TRBJ2-3, with D possibly being TRBD1 (6 bases). The CDR3 runs 14 residues. The V end was cut by 3 bases, the J end by 0 bases, with 7 bases between. Germline V gene lookup returns CDR1 SGHNT and CDR2 YENEEA. CDR3 nucleotide sequence: TGTGCCAGCAGCTTCACAGGGAGCACAGATACGCAGTATTTT. It codes for CASSFTGSTDTQYF.

Of note for this clonotype: This likely comes from a read error, as the CDR3 has no conserved phenylalanine or tryptophan at its end. The chain links TRBV7-9 to TRBJ1-5; D not certain. This CDR3 comprises 15 residues. The germline V gene encodes CDR1 SEHNR and CDR2 FQNEAQ (reference sequence). This chain's CDR3 is CVSSLVTGGNQPQHL. The CDR3 DNA sequence: TGTGTCAGCAGCTTAGTCACGGGAGGGAATCAGCCCCAGCATCTT.

As concerns this clonotype: Compared with germline, one end of the junction differs, possibly owing to a read error. The chain joins TRBV10-1 to TRBJ2-2; possible D gene TRBD1, 5 bases. CDR3 length: 13 residues. The germline V gene has CDR1 WNHNN and CDR2 SYGVQD (reference sequence). CDR3: CANSKGSAGELFF. The CDR3, as DNA: TGTGCCAACAGTAAGGGGTCGGCCGGGGAGCTGTTTTTT.

This clonotype has ten or more counts. This chain uses TRBV14 with TRBJ1-1; 10 bases are a match to TRBD1. This CDR3 comprises 14 residues. V lost 2 bases and J lost 8; bases outside the gene matches: 5. Germline CDR1 and CDR2: SGHDN and FVKESK. The CDR3 sequence: CASSQMTGGLEAFF. The CDR3, as DNA: TGTGCCAGCAGCCAAATGACAGGGGGCTTGGAAGCTTTCTTT.

As concerns this clonotype: A junction end diverges from the germline sequence, so it may reflect a read error. V and J are TRBV28 and TRBJ2-1, with TRBD2 identical over 13 bases. From germline, CDR1 is MDHEN and CDR2 SYDVKM. The CDR3 runs to 16 residues. This chain's CDR3 is CTSSLRTSGRENEQFF. The CDR3 nucleotides read TGTACCAGCAGTTTAAGGACTAGCGGGAGAGAGAATGAGCAGTTCTTC.

About this clonotype itself: This may stem from a read error, because a much larger clone lies one nucleotide away. This rearrangement joins TRBV5-6 to TRBJ1-2; D is undetermined. CDR3 length: 13 residues. CDR1 and CDR2 (germline): SGHDT, YYEEEE. In nucleotides, the CDR3 is TGTGCCAACAGCCGGTCCAGACGCAGTGGCTACACCTTC. It codes for CANSRSRRSGYTF.

A note on this clonotype: Compared with germline, one end of the junction differs, possibly owing to a read error. The chain employs TRBV13 and TRBJ2-7; D unresolved. This CDR3 is 12 amino acids long. Germline V gives CDR1 PRHDT, CDR2 FYEKMQ (reference sequence). The CDR3 reads CARSLTPGDQYF. CDR3 in DNA: TGTGCCAGGAGCTTAACTCCCGGCGACCAGTACTTC.

Points on this clonotype: A much larger clone lies one base from this, so it may be a read error. This chain connects TRBV7-8 to TRBJ2-3, with 8 bases that match TRBD2. Germline CDR1 SGHVS, CDR2 FQNEAQ. This CDR3 spans 16 amino acids. CDR3 sequence (DNA): TGTGCCAGCAGCCGGGCGGGAGGCCTCATCACAGGTACGCAGTATTTT. It yields the protein CASSRAGGLITGTQYF.

This chain joins TRBV6-5 and TRBJ2-2; possibly TRBD1 for D (6 bases). Germline values: CDR1 MNHEY, CDR2 SVGAGI. This CDR3 is 15 amino acids long. The V end lost 6 bases, the J end lost 4 bases, and 15 bases lay between the germline ends. CDR3 bases: TGTGCCAGCAGAAAAATTCCGGACAGCACCGGGGAGCTGTTTTTT. Encoded protein: CASRKIPDSTGELFF.

Worth noting for this clonotype: In this CDR3 the conserved last residue, phenylalanine or tryptophan, is missing, so a read error is likely. The DNA is left out, because the CDR3 cannot be placed on it with certainty; the CDR3 is given as TCRdb lists it. The CDR3 spells CASSYTGGVYEQYL. This chain links TRBV12-3 or TRBV12-4 with TRBJ2-7; the tabulated D call, TRBD1, remains unverified against the DNA. The CDR3 spans 14 amino acids, including both terminal residues.

This clonotype was seen at least ten times. The chain uses TRBV7-9 and TRBJ1-1; D gene ambiguous. The CDR3 runs to 13 residues. The V gene's germline CDR1 is SEHNR and CDR2 FQNEAQ (reference sequence). V lost 4 bases to trimming and J lost 4 bases, with 10 bases between them. CDR3 sequence reads: CASSSGFFTEAFF. The CDR3, as DNA: TGTGCCAGCAGCTCGGGGTTCTTCACTGAAGCTTTCTTT.

This chain uses TRBV11-2 with TRBJ2-5; TRBD2 matches at 9 bases. V shed 8 bases, J shed 3 bases, and the junction held 4 bases outside the gene matches. Germline lookup yields CDR1 SGHAT and CDR2 FQNNGV. The length of the CDR3 is 13 residues. In DNA form, the CDR3 reads TGTGCCAGCTTCAGCGGGAGGAAAGAGACCCAGTACTTC. As protein: CASFSGRKETQYF.

Comments on this clonotype: With a much larger clone just one base away, this may be a read error. The V call is TRBV24-1, the J call TRBJ2-7; the D is unclear. Germline CDR1 reads KGHDR; CDR2 reads SFDVKD. The CDR3 totals 10 residues. The CDR3 DNA reads as TGTACCACCAGTGAATACGAGCAGTACTTC. It codes for CTTSEYEQYF.

To note about this clonotype: An end of the junction does not agree with germline; a read error may underlie this. The chain has TRBV6-1 and TRBJ2-7; D may be TRBD1 or TRBD2 (5 bases each). The length of the CDR3 is 18 residues. Germline CDR1 MNHNS, CDR2 SASEGT. The CDR3: CASSDILKGAVRGYGQYF. The CDR3 nucleotides are TGTGCCAGCAGTGATATCCTGAAGGGAGCGGTGAGGGGCTACGGGCAGTACTTC.

This clonotype was observed many times. This chain joins TRBV6-1 and TRBJ1-2; perhaps TRBD1 as D (5 bases). Trimming took 3 bases from V and 4 from J, leaving 9 bases between them. The CDR3 is made up of 13 amino acids. Germline V gene sequence: CDR1 MNHNS, CDR2 SASEGT. This CDR3 reads CASSDGRVYGYTF. The CDR3 region has the DNA TGTGCCAGCAGTGACGGCAGGGTCTATGGCTACACCTTC.

Worth noting for this clonotype: A much larger clone lies a single base off, so this may be a read error. This sequence joins TRBV13 and TRBJ1-3, with 8 bases fitting TRBD1. Germline loops: CDR1 PRHDT, CDR2 FYEKMQ (reference sequence). This CDR3 comprises 15 residues. The CDR3 protein is CASSPGDRFGNTICF. The CDR3 region has the DNA TGTGCCAGCAGCCCGGGGGACAGGTTTGGAAACACCATATGTTTT.

As to this clonotype: This sequence may be a read error, since a much larger clone differs from it by one base. The chain recombines TRBV4-2 with TRBJ2-3, with 8 nucleotides matching TRBD2. The germline V gene encodes CDR1 LGHNA and CDR2 YNFKEQ. This CDR3 region has 16 residues. CDR3 sequence reads: CASSEDQASGLYTQYF. In DNA form, the CDR3 reads TGTGCCAGCAGCGAAGATCAGGCTAGCGGGCTTTATACGCAGTATTTT.

Details on this clonotype: One junction end does not reproduce the germline sequence, and a read error may be involved. This chain uses TRBV4-1 with TRBJ2-7; 7 bases align to TRBD2. CDR1 MGHRA and CDR2 YSYEKL come from the germline V gene. This CDR3 spans 15 amino acids. CDR3 loop: CASNQGTGTIYEQYF. DNA of the CDR3: TGCGCCAGCAACCAAGGAACCGGGACTATTTACGAGCAGTATTTC.